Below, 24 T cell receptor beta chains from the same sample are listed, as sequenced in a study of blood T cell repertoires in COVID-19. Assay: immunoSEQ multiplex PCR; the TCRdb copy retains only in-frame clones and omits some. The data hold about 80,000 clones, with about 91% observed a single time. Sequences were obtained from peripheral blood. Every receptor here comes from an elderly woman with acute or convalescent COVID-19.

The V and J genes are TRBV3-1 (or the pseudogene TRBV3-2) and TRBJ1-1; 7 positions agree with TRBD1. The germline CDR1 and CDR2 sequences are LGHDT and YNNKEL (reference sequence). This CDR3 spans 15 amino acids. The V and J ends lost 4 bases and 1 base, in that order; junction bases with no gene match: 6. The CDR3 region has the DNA TGTGCCAGCAGCCCCCGACAGGGTACGAACACTGAAGCTTTCTTT. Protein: CASSPRQGTNTEAFF.

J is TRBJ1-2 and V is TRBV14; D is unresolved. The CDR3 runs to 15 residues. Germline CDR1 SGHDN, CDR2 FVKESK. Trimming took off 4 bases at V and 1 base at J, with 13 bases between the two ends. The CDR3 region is CASSPPGLFNYGYTF. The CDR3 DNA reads TGTGCCAGCAGCCCACCGGGATTGTTTAACTATGGCTACACCTTC.

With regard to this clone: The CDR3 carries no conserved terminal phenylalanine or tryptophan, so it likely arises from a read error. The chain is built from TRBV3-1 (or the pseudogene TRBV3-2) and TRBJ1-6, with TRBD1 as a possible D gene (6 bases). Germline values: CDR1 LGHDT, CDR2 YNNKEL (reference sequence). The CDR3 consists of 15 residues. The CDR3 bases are TGTGCCGGCAGCCAAGCTGGGGGGCGGGGGGCGCCCCTCCACCTT. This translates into CAGSQAGGRGAPLHL.

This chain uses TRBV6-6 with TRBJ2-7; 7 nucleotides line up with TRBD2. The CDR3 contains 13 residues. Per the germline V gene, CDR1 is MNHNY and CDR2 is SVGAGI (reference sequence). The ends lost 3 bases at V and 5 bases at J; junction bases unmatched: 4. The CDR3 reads CASSYREAHEQYF. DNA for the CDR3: TGTGCCAGCAGTTATCGGGAGGCCCACGAGCAGTACTTC.

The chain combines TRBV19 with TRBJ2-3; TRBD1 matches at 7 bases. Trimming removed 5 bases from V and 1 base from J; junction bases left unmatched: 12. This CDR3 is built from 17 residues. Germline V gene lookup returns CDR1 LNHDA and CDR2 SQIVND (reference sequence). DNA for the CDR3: TGTGCCAGTAGTCCCCCCCTGAGTGGACAGGGCACAGATACGCAGTATTTT. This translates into CASSPPLSGQGTDTQYF. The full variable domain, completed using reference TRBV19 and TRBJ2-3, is DGGITQSPKYLFRKEGQNVTLSCEQNLNHDAMYWYRQDPGQGLRLIYYSQIVNDFQKGDIAEGYSVSREKKESFPLTVTSAQKNPTAFYLCASSPPLSGQGTDTQYFGPGTRLTVL.

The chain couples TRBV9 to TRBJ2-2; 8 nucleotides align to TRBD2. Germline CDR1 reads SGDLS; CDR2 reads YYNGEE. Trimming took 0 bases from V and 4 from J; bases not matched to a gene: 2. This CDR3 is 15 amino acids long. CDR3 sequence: CASSVAGGPTGELFF. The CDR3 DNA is TGTGCCAGCAGCGTAGCGGGGGGGCCCACCGGGGAGCTGTTTTTT.

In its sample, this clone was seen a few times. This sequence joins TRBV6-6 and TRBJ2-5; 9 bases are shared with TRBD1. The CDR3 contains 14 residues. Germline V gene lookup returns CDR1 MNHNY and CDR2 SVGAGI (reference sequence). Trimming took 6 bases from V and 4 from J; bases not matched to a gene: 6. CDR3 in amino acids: CASRLWTGAETQYF. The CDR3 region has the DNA TGTGCCAGCAGACTATGGACAGGGGCAGAGACCCAGTACTTC.

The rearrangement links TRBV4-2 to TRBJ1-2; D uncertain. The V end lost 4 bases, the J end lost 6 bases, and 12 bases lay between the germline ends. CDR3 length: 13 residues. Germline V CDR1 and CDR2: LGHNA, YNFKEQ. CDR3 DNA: TGTGCCAGCAGCCTGGAACCGGGGAATGGCTACACCTTC. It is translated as CASSLEPGNGYTF.

Here the CDR3 DNA reads TGCGCCAGCAGCGAAACCCCTAGCGGGGGATACAATGAGCAGTTCTTC. It translates to CASSETPSGGYNEQFF. The chain links TRBV5-1 to TRBJ2-1; 10 nucleotides line up with TRBD2. With V trimmed by 4 bases and J by 4 bases, 8 bases remained unmatched. This CDR3 is built from 16 residues. Germline CDR1 and CDR2: SGHRS and YFSETQ.

CDR3 protein: CATSRGQGHSYTF. The CDR3 nucleotides read TGTGCCACCAGCAGAGGCCAGGGACATAGCTACACCTTC. This chain connects TRBV15 to TRBJ1-2, with D perhaps matching TRBD1 (6 bases). Trimming cost V 1 base and J 9 bases, with 12 bases left between them. Germline CDR1 LNHNV, CDR2 YYDKDF (reference sequence). The CDR3 contains 13 residues.

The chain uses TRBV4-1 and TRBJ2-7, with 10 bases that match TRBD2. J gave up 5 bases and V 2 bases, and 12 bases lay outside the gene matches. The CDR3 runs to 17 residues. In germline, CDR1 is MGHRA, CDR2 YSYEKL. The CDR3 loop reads CASSQQFSSGRDNEQYF. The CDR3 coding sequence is TGCGCCAGCAGCCAACAGTTTTCGAGCGGGAGGGATAACGAGCAGTACTTC.

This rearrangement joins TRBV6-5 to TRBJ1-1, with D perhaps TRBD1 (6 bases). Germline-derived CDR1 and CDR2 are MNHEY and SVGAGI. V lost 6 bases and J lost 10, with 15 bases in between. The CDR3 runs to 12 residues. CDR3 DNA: TGTGCCAGCAGAAAACAGGGTTCGGGAGCTTTCTTT. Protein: CASRKQGSGAFF.

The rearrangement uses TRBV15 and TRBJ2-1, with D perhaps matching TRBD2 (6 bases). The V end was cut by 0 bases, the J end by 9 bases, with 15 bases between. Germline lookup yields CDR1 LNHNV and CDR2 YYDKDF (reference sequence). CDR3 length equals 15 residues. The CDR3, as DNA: TGTGCCACCAGCAGAGATCGCGGAGGGGTACGTGAGCAGTTCTTC. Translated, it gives CATSRDRGGVREQFF.

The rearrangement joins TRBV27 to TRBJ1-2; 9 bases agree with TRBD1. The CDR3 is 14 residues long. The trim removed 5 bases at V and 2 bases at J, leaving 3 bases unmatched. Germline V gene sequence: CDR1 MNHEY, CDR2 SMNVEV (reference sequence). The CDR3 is CASSTTGGNYGYTF. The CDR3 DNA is TGTGCCAGCAGTACCACAGGGGGCAACTATGGCTACACCTTC.

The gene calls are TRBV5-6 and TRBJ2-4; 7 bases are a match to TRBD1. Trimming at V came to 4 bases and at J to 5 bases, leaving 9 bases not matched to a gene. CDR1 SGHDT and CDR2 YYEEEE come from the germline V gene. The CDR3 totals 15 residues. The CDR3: CASSLRTGRQNIQYF. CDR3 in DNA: TGTGCCAGCAGCCTACGGACAGGTCGGCAAAACATTCAGTACTTC.

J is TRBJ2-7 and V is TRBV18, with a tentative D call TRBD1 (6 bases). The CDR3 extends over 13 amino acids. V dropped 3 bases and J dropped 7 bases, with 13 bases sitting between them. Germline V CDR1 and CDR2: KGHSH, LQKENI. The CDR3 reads CASSPSDRREQYF. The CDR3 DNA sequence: TGTGCCAGCTCACCCTCCGACAGGCGGGAGCAGTACTTC. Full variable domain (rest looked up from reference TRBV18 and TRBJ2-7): NAGVMQNPRHLVRRRGQEARLRCSPMKGHSHVYWYRQLPEEGLKFMVYLQKENIIDESGMPKERFSAEFPKEGPSILRIQQVVRGDSAAYFCASSPSDRREQYFGPGTRLTVT.

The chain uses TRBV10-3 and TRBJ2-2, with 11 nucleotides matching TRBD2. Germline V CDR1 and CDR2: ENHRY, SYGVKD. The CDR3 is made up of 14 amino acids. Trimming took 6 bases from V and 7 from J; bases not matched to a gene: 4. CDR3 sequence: CAIRGTSGYGELFF. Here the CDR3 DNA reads TGTGCCATCAGGGGGACTAGCGGATACGGGGAGCTGTTTTTT.

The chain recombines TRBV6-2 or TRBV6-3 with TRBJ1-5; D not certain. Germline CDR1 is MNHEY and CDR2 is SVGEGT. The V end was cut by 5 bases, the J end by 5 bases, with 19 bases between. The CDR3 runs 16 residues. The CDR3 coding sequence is TGTGCCAGCAGTGCCACCCGCTCCCTCTGGCATCAGCCCCAGCATTTT. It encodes CASSATRSLWHQPQHF.

CDR3 amino acids: CAISETGLAGGADTQYF. CDR3 nucleotide sequence: TGTGCCATCAGTGAGACGGGACTAGCGGGGGGGGCAGATACGCAGTATTTT. V gene TRBV10-3 combines with J gene TRBJ2-3, with TRBD2 matching over 16 bases. With 2 bases clipped from V and 4 bases from J, the junction kept 3 bases outside the gene matches. This CDR3 is built from 17 residues. CDR1 is ENHRY and CDR2 is SYGVKD in the germline V gene.

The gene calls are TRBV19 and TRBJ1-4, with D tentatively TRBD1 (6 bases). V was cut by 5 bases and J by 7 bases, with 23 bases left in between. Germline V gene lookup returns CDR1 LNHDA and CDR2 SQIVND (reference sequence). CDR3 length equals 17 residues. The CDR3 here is CASSSSLQGRRIEKLFF. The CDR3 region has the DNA TGTGCCAGTAGTTCTAGCCTACAGGGACGACGTATTGAAAAACTGTTTTTT.

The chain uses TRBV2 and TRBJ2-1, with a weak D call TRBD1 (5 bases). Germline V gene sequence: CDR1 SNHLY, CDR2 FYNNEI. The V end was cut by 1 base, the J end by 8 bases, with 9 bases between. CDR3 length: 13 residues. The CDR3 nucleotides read TGTGCCAGCAGTGAAGGAAGGACATATGAGCAGTTCTTC. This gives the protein CASSEGRTYEQFF.

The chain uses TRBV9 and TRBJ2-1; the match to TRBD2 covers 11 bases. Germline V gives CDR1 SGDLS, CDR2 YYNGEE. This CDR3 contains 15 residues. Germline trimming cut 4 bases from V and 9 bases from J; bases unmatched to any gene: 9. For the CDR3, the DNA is TGTGCCAGCAGCCCTAACCTAGCGGGGGGACGTGAGCAGTTCTTC. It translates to CASSPNLAGGREQFF.

The DNA of the CDR3 is TGTGCCAGCAGCCAAGAAACAGGGGGCAACACTGAAGCTTTCTTT. Its translation is CASSQETGGNTEAFF. The chain carries TRBV3-1 (or the pseudogene TRBV3-2) and TRBJ1-1; 9 bases agree with TRBD1. Germline lookup yields CDR1 LGHDT and CDR2 YNNKEL (reference sequence). Germline trimming cut 0 bases from V and 2 bases from J; bases unmatched to any gene: 1. The CDR3 runs 15 residues.

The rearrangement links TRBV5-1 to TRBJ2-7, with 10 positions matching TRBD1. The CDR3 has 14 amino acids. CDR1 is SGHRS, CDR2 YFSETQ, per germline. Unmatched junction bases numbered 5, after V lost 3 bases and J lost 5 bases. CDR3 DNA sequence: TGCGCCAGCAGCTCCGGGACAGGGGCCCACGAGCAGTACTTC. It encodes CASSSGTGAHEQYF. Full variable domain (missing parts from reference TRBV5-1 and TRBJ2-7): KAGVTQTPRYLIKTRGQQVTLSCSPISGHRSVSWYQQTPGQGLQFLFEYFSETQRNKGNFPGRFSGRQFSNSRSEMNVSTLELGDSALYLCASSSGTGAHEQYFGPGTRLTVT.